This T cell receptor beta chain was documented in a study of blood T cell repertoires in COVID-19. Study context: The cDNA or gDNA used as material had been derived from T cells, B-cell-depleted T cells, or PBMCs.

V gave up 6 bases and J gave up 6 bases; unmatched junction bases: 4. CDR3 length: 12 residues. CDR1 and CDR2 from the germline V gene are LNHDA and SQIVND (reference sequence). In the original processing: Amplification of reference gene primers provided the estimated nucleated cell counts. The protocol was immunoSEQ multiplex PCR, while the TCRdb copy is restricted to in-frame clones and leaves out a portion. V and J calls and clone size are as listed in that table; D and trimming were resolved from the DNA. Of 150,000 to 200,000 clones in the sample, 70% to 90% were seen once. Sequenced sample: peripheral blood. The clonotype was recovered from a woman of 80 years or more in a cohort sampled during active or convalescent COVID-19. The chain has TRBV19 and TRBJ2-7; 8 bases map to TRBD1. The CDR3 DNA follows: TGTGCCAGTAGCGGGACAGGTGGCGAGCAGTACTTC. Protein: CASSGTGGEQYF.